This TCR beta chain came from a study of graft-versus-host responses after intestinal transplantation. Looking at the study overall: Each recipient received a multivisceral, liver-intestinal, or isolated intestinal graft. The study gave all recipients anti-thymocyte globulin induction, then tacrolimus and steroids for 2 to 3 years.

V was pared by 0 bases and J by 2 bases, with 5 bases between. Germline CDR1 is SGHNT and CDR2 is YYREEE (reference sequence). This CDR3 comprises 13 residues. The table came from immunoSEQ multiplex PCR; TCRdb's copy has only in-frame clones and leaves some out. The top ten clones hold about 2.7% of a sample with tens of thousands of clones, around 90% of them seen once. Study-wide points: Marrow from the recipient contained GvH clones, some of which had appeared first in ileum or blood. There was an association between peak levels of circulating GvH clones and early post-transplant HvG declines.

In the case of this clone: Its antigen is still unknown.

The V and J genes are TRBV5-4 and TRBJ1-2; D ambiguous. This TCR came from a human donor who received an intestinal transplant. Sample: unstimulated CD8+ T cells sorted from spleen or lymph node cells, taken before intestinal transplant. The CDR3 protein is CASSLESNYGYTF. In DNA, the CDR3 is TGTGCCAGCAGCTTGGAGAGCAACTATGGCTACACCTTC. Based on the CDR3 plus reference TRBV5-4 and TRBJ1-2, the full variable domain is ETGVTQSPTHLIKTRGQQVTLRCSSQSGHNTVSWYQQALGQGPQFIFQYYREEENGRGNFPPRFSGLQFPNYSSELNVNALELDDSALYLCASSLESNYGYTFGSGTRLTVV.